These 27 T cell receptor beta chains share one sample of origin, sequenced in a study of cytomegalovirus exposure and HLA in healthy donors. The assay was immunoSEQ multiplex PCR, and TCRdb's table has in-frame clones only and misses some. Among 150,000 to 200,000 clones, approximately 89% were seen once, and the ten largest hold 6.5% to 7.5%. Material for sequencing was PBMCs. These receptors were obtained from a man aged 25-40 years in good health and CMV-seropositive.

J is TRBJ2-7 and V is TRBV10-3; D gene uncertain. Trimming cost V 7 bases and J 7 bases, with 5 bases left between them. Germline CDR1 ENHRY, CDR2 SYGVKD. This CDR3 region has 9 residues. The CDR3: CAIMGEQYF. CDR3 nucleotide sequence: TGTGCCATCATGGGGGAGCAGTACTTC.

CDR3 loop: CATSRVRTSGRDNEQFF. DNA for the CDR3: TGTGCCACCAGCAGAGTGCGAACTAGCGGGAGAGACAATGAGCAGTTCTTC. The chain combines TRBV15 with TRBJ2-1, with 11 bases lining up with TRBD2. Per the germline V gene, CDR1 is LNHNV and CDR2 is YYDKDF (reference sequence). The J segment lost 5 bases and the V segment lost 1 base, leaving 7 bases of the junction unmatched. The CDR3 spans 17 residues.

V and J are TRBV7-9 and TRBJ2-3, with D perhaps TRBD1 or TRBD2 (5 bases each). V was trimmed by 2 bases and J by 6 bases, leaving 12 bases between them. The CDR3 sequence is 14 residues long. Germline loops: CDR1 SEHNR, CDR2 FQNEAQ (reference sequence). The CDR3 loop is CASSLTGTADTQYF. The CDR3 DNA sequence: TGTGCCAGCAGCTTAACCGGGACCGCGGATACGCAGTATTTT. Full variable domain (missing parts from reference TRBV7-9 and TRBJ2-3): DTGVSQNPRHKITKRGQNVTFRCDPISEHNRLYWYRQTLGQGPEFLTYFQNEAQLEKSRLLSDRFSAERPKGSFSTLEIQRTEQGDSAMYLCASSLTGTADTQYFGPGTRLTVL.

The V and J genes are TRBV7-2 and TRBJ1-6; the D is unclear. Germline V gives CDR1 SGHTA, CDR2 FQGNSA. V was cut by 2 bases and J by 11 bases, with 7 bases left in between. The CDR3 runs to 12 residues. The CDR3 is CASSLTGTPLHF. DNA of the CDR3: TGTGCCAGCAGCTTAACGGGAACACCCCTCCACTTT.

The chain employs TRBV6-1 and TRBJ2-7; a possible D gene is TRBD1 (5 bases). CDR3 length equals 12 residues. The V and J ends lost 4 bases and 3 bases respectively, with 7 bases between them. CDR1 MNHNS and CDR2 SASEGT come from the germline V gene. The CDR3 loop reads CASSGGSYEQYF. The CDR3 DNA reads as TGTGCCAGCAGTGGGGGCAGCTACGAGCAGTACTTC.

The chain uses TRBV20-1 and TRBJ1-2; possibly TRBD1 for D (6 bases). The CDR3 contains 11 residues. The V end was cut by 6 bases, the J end by 2 bases, with 7 bases between. Germline V CDR1 and CDR2: DFQATT, SNEGSKA (reference sequence). The CDR3 here is CSATGNYGYTF. In DNA form, the CDR3 reads TGCAGTGCGACAGGAAACTATGGCTACACCTTC.

V is TRBV5-4 and J is TRBJ2-2; TRBD1 might be the D (6 bases). Germline V gene lookup returns CDR1 SGHNT and CDR2 YYREEE (reference sequence). This CDR3 is built from 14 residues. Trimming left V 7 bases short and J 5 bases short, with 15 bases between. The CDR3: CASRDTVGTGELFF. Written as DNA, the CDR3 is TGTGCCAGCCGGGACACTGTAGGGACCGGGGAGCTGTTTTTT.

The chain is built from TRBV14 and TRBJ2-5, with TRBD1 matching over 11 bases. The junction had 7 bases not matched to a gene; V was cut back by 4 bases and J by 6 bases. The CDR3 length is 15 residues. The germline CDR1 and CDR2 sequences are SGHDN and FVKESK. The CDR3 protein is CASSLGQGAKKTQYF. DNA of the CDR3: TGTGCCAGCAGCCTTGGACAGGGGGCCAAAAAGACCCAGTACTTC.

This clone was counted a single time. This chain uses TRBV5-1 with TRBJ1-1; TRBD1 agrees at 8 bases. Trimming removed 4 bases from V and 4 bases from J; junction bases left unmatched: 6. This CDR3 has 14 amino acids. Looked up from germline, CDR1 is SGHRS and CDR2 is YFSETQ. The DNA of the CDR3 is TGCGCCAGCAGCCTCCAGGGGGCCGGCACTGAAGCTTTCTTT. This translates into CASSLQGAGTEAFF. The variable domain in full, with the rest retrieved from reference TRBV5-1 and TRBJ1-1, is KAGVTQTPRYLIKTRGQQVTLSCSPISGHRSVSWYQQTPGQGLQFLFEYFSETQRNKGNFPGRFSGRQFSNSRSEMNVSTLELGDSALYLCASSLQGAGTEAFFGQGTRLTVV.

CDR3 nucleotide sequence: TGTGCCAGCAGTTCATCCCGCGAGCAGTACTTC. Translated: CASSSSREQYF. The chain recombines TRBV6-5 with TRBJ2-7; D unresolved. Trimming removed 4 bases at V and 6 bases at J, with 7 bases between. The CDR3 is made up of 11 amino acids. The germline V gene has CDR1 MNHEY and CDR2 SVGAGI.

The J gene is TRBJ2-3, the V gene TRBV10-1; D is unclear. This CDR3 has 15 amino acids. With 4 bases removed from V and 4 bases from J, the gap between germline ends came to 15 bases. CDR1 is WNHNN, CDR2 SYGVQD, per germline (reference sequence). The CDR3 DNA is TGCGCCAGCAGTGTTGGTGGGAAGGCGTCAGATACGCAGTATTTT. Protein: CASSVGGKASDTQYF.

The gene calls are TRBV27 and TRBJ1-4; D is unresolved. CDR1 and CDR2 from the germline V gene are MNHEY and SMNVEV (reference sequence). The CDR3 covers 13 residues. The V end lost 3 bases, the J end lost 8 bases, and 10 bases lay between the germline ends. CDR3 nucleotides: TGTGCCAGCAGTTTGGCTGGAGGGGAAAAACTGTTTTTT. Translated: CASSLAGGEKLFF.

In nucleotides, the CDR3 is TGTGCCAGCAGCCCGCAGACGGATCCTCAGCCCCAGCATTTT. It translates to CASSPQTDPQPQHF. The chain joins TRBV5-6 to TRBJ1-5; the D is unclear. The CDR3 is made up of 14 amino acids. The V end was cut by 4 bases, the J end by 6 bases, with 14 bases between. Germline CDR1 and CDR2: SGHDT and YYEEEE.

This chain connects TRBV6-5 to TRBJ1-5, with unresolved D. The CDR3 contains 13 residues. In germline, CDR1 is MNHEY, CDR2 SVGAGI. The ends were cut back, 2 bases at V and 4 bases at J, with 6 bases in the middle. For the CDR3, the DNA is TGTGCCAGCAGTTACGTAGGTAATCAGCCCCAGCATTTT. Amino acid sequence: CASSYVGNQPQHF.

The rearrangement uses TRBV2 and TRBJ1-3, with D perhaps matching TRBD1 (5 bases). This CDR3 is built from 15 residues. The germline V and J ends were trimmed by 3 bases and 4 bases, with 13 bases remaining between them. The germline CDR1 and CDR2 sequences are SNHLY and FYNNEI. DNA of the CDR3: TGTGCCAGCAGTGACCCTGGGGCAAGGGGAAACACCATATATTTT. Encoded protein: CASSDPGARGNTIYF.

The V gene is TRBV27, the J gene TRBJ2-5; 9 bases agree with TRBD1. V lost 5 bases, J lost 7 bases, and 8 bases stayed unmatched. CDR3 length: 14 residues. CDR1 is MNHEY and CDR2 is SMNVEV in the germline V gene (reference sequence). The CDR3 here is CASSPDRGWGTQYF. DNA for the CDR3: TGTGCCAGCAGTCCGGACAGGGGCTGGGGGACCCAGTACTTC.

The genes are TRBV5-1 and TRBJ2-3; D is unclear. Trimming left V 0 bases short and J 1 base short, with 12 bases between. The CDR3 spans 16 residues. The germline gives CDR1 SGHRS, CDR2 YFSETQ. The CDR3 is CASSLDGPTGTDTQYF. DNA for the CDR3: TGCGCCAGCAGCTTGGATGGGCCTACGGGCACAGATACGCAGTATTTT.

This clone appeared a single time. This rearrangement joins TRBV6-5 to TRBJ2-1; D possibly uses TRBD1 or TRBD2 (6 bases each). Germline-derived CDR1 and CDR2 are MNHEY and SVGAGI. The V gene lost 4 bases and the J gene lost 7 bases, with 17 bases spanning the gap. CDR3 size: 15 residues. The DNA for the CDR3 is TGTGCCAGCAGTTTGTTGGGGGGCGGGGCAAATGAGCAGTTCTTC. Translating it yields CASSLLGGGANEQFF.

This rearrangement joins TRBV7-6 to TRBJ2-7, with 9 bases aligning to TRBD2. The V gene end was trimmed by 3 bases and the J gene end by 6 bases; junction bases not matched to a gene: 6. This CDR3 region has 14 residues. Germline CDR1 is SGHVS and CDR2 is FNYEAQ. The DNA of the CDR3 is TGTGCCAGCAGCTTCGGGCGGGAGGGCCGCGAGCAGTACTTC. Translation: CASSFGREGREQYF.

J is TRBJ2-7 and V is TRBV4-1; 7 nucleotides agree with TRBD2. The V segment lost 5 bases and the J segment 0 bases; nucleotides outside the gene matches: 10. Looked up from germline, CDR1 is MGHRA and CDR2 is YSYEKL. The CDR3 contains 16 residues. The CDR3 region is CASSEVSGGSSYEQYF. CDR3 bases: TGCGCCAGCAGCGAGGTTAGTGGCGGGAGCTCCTACGAGCAGTACTTC.

The V gene is TRBV9, the J gene TRBJ2-1, with D possibly TRBD2 on 6 matching bases. This CDR3 is built from 17 residues. Germline V gene data show CDR1 as SGDLS and CDR2 as YYNGEE. V was trimmed by 3 bases and J by 1 base, leaving 17 bases between them. The CDR3 nucleotides read TGTGCCAGCAGCGAAAGACTAGTTCGATGGTCCTACAATGAGCAGTTCTTC. Residues: CASSERLVRWSYNEQFF.

The rearrangement uses TRBV18 and TRBJ2-7; TRBD1 aligns across 11 bases. The V segment lost 10 bases and the J segment 4 bases; nucleotides outside the gene matches: 12. This CDR3 contains 15 residues. Germline lookup yields CDR1 KGHSH and CDR2 LQKENI. The CDR3 bases are TGTGCCACTCGGGCGGACAGGGGGCTCTCGTACGAGCAGTACTTC. The encoded protein is CATRADRGLSYEQYF.

This rearrangement joins TRBV6-6 to TRBJ2-5, with 10 nucleotides matching TRBD1. V was clipped by 6 bases and J by 7 bases; unmatched bases: 11. This CDR3 is built from 15 residues. The germline V gene encodes CDR1 MNHNY and CDR2 SVGAGI (reference sequence). As DNA, the CDR3 is TGTGCCAGCAGCCTTACCGGACAGGGGGTGGGGACCCAGTACTTC. It yields the protein CASSLTGQGVGTQYF.

The chain has TRBV27 and TRBJ2-1; TRBD1 is a possible D gene (5 bases). Trimming shortened V by 11 bases and J by 5 bases, and 13 bases separated the two germline ends. Per the germline V gene, CDR1 is MNHEY and CDR2 is SMNVEV (reference sequence). The CDR3 runs 12 residues. The CDR3 DNA reads TGTGCCTCCCGGACAATAAACAATGAGCAGTTCTTC. It is translated as CASRTINNEQFF.

This clone was observed a handful of times. In DNA, the CDR3 is TGCGCCAGCAGCTTGCTGGACAGGGGGAAGTTTACTTCACCCCTCCACTTT. Translating gives CASSLLDRGKFTSPLHF. The rearrangement uses TRBV5-1 and TRBJ1-6; 10 positions agree with TRBD1. Per the germline V gene, CDR1 is SGHRS and CDR2 is YFSETQ. This CDR3 comprises 17 residues. The junction had 10 bases not matched to a gene; V was cut back by 1 base and J by 9 bases.

This clone is a singleton in its sample. The chain has TRBV27 and TRBJ2-4; D unclear. The CDR3 is 12 amino acids. Germline V lookup: CDR1 MNHEY, CDR2 SMNVEV (reference sequence). Trimming took off 6 bases at V and 3 bases at J, with 6 bases between the two ends. CDR3 amino acids: CASSSLKNIQYF. The CDR3 bases are TGTGCCAGCAGCAGCCTCAAAAACATTCAGTACTTC.

This chain joins TRBV7-2 and TRBJ2-7, with 11 bases matching TRBD2. This CDR3 is 15 amino acids long. Germline lookup yields CDR1 SGHTA and CDR2 FQGNSA. V was clipped by 3 bases and J by 6 bases; unmatched bases: 7. This CDR3 reads CASSFTSGGPAEQYF. DNA for the CDR3: TGTGCCAGCAGCTTCACTAGCGGGGGTCCCGCCGAGCAGTACTTC.